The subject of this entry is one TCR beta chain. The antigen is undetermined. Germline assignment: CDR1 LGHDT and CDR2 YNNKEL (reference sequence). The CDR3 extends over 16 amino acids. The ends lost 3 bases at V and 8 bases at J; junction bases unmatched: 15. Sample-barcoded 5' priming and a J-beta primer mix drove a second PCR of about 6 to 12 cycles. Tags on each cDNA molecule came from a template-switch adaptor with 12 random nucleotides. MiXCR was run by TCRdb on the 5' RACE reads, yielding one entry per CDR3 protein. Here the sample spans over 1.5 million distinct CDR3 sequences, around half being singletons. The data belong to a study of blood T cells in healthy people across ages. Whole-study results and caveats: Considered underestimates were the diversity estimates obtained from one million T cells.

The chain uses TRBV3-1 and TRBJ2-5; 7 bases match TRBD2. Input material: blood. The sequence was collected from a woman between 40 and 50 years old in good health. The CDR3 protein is CASSHQFRTGGGTQYF. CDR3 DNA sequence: TGTGCCAGCAGCCACCAGTTTCGTACGGGGGGAGGAACCCAGTACTTC.